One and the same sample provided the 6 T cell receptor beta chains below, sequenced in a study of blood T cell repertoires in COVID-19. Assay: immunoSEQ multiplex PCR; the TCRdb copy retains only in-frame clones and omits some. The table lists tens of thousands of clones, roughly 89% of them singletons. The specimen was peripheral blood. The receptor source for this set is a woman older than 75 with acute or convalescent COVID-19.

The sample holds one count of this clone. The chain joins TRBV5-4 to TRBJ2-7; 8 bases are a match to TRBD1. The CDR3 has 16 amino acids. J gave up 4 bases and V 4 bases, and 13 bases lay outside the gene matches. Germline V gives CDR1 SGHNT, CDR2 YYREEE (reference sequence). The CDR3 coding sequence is TGTGCCAGCAGCCCAAGTCCTGGACAGGGTGTGTACGAGCAGTACTTC. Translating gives CASSPSPGQGVYEQYF.

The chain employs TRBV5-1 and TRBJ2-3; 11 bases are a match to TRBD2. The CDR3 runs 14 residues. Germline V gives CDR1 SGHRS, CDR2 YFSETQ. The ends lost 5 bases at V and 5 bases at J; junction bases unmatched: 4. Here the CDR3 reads CASRILAGEDTQYF. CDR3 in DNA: TGCGCCAGCAGAATACTAGCGGGAGAAGATACGCAGTATTTT.

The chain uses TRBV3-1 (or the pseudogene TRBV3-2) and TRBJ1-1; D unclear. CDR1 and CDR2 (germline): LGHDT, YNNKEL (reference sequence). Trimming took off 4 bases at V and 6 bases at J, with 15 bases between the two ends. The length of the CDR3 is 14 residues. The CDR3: CASSLPGFYPEAFF. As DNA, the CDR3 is TGTGCCAGCAGCCTTCCGGGGTTTTATCCTGAAGCTTTCTTT.

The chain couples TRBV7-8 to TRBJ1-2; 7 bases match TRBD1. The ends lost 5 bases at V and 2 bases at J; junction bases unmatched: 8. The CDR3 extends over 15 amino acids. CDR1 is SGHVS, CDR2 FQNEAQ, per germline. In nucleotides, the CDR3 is TGTGCCAGCAGCCTCTACGGACAGGCGAACTATGGCTACACCTTC. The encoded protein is CASSLYGQANYGYTF.

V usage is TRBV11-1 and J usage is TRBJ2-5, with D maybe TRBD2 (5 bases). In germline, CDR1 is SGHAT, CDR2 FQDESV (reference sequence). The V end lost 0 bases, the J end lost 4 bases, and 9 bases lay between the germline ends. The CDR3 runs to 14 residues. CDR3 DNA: TGTGCCAGCAGCTTAGCCCGCGGGCGAGAGACCCAGTACTTC. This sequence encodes CASSLARGRETQYF.

CDR3 sequence: CASSPPVSTDTQYF. The CDR3 DNA reads as TGTGCCAGCTCACCACCCGTCAGCACAGATACGCAGTATTTT. The gene calls are TRBV18 and TRBJ2-3; D is unclear. Germline CDR1 KGHSH, CDR2 LQKENI. This CDR3 spans 14 amino acids. Between the trimmed V and J ends, which lost 0 bases and 0 bases, there was a span of 4 bases. Full variable domain (remainder filled in from reference TRBV18 and TRBJ2-3): NAGVMQNPRHLVRRRGQEARLRCSPMKGHSHVYWYRQLPEEGLKFMVYLQKENIIDESGMPKERFSAEFPKEGPSILRIQQVVRGDSAAYFCASSPPVSTDTQYFGPGTRLTVL.